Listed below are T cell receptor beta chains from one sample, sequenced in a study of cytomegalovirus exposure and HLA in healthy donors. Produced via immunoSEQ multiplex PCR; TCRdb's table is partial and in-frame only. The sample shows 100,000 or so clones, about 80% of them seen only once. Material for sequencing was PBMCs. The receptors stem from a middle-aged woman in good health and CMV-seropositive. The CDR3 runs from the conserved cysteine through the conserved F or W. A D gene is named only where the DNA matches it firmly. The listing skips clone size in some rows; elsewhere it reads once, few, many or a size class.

CASSLRTASYEQYF,TGCGCCAGCAGCTTACGGACAGCCTCCTACGAGCAGTACTTC,NA,TRBJ2-7,NA,TRBV5-1
CASSQEGGGHQETQYF,TGTGCCAGCAGCCAAGAGGGTGGGGGCCACCAAGAGACCCAGTACTTC,NA,TRBJ2-5,NA,TRBV4-2
CASGPGDSPYNSPLHF,TGTGCTAGTGGTCCAGGGGACAGCCCCTATAATTCACCCCTCCACTTT,NA,TRBJ1-6,TRBD1,TRBV12-5
CASSTLAGGLWTQYF,TGCGCCAGCAGCACCTTAGCCGGGGGGTTGTGGACCCAGTACTTC,few,TRBJ2-5,TRBD2,TRBV5-1
CASSSRQVYGYTF,TGTGCCAGCAGTTCCAGACAGGTCTATGGCTACACCTTC,NA,TRBJ1-2,NA,TRBV28
CATSRDRDRGLHGYTF,TGTGCCACCAGCAGAGATCGGGACAGGGGCTTGCATGGCTACACCTTC,NA,TRBJ1-2,TRBD1,TRBV15
CASSPISGGYEQYF,TGTGCCAGCTCACCTATAAGCGGGGGTTACGAGCAGTACTTC,NA,TRBJ2-7,TRBD2,TRBV18
CASRRSGGENEQFF,TGCGCCAGCAGGAGGAGCGGGGGAGAAAATGAGCAGTTCTTC,NA,TRBJ2-1,TRBD2,TRBV5-1
CASSPMTDSTGNTIYF,TGTGCCAGCTCACCAATGACAGATTCTACTGGAAACACCATATATTTT,NA,TRBJ1-3,NA,TRBV18
CASSVSAPSGGLTYEQYF,TGTGCCAGCAGCGTTTCGGCGCCTAGCGGGGGGCTGACCTACGAGCAGTACTTC,NA,TRBJ2-7,TRBD2,TRBV9
CASSGLKTENQPQHF,TGTGCCAGCAGTGGGCTTAAGACAGAAAATCAGCCCCAGCATTTT,NA,TRBJ1-5,NA,TRBV2
CASLRGLGSTEAFF,TGTGCCAGCCTCAGGGGTCTAGGTAGCACTGAAGCTTTCTTT,NA,TRBJ1-1,NA,TRBV7-2
CASSLRGASTDTQYF,TGTGCCAGCAGCCTTCGGGGGGCGAGCACAGATACGCAGTATTTT,NA,TRBJ2-3,NA,TRBV6-5
CASSTTGHPNQPQHF,TGTGCCAGCAGCACCACAGGGCACCCGAATCAGCCCCAGCATTTT,few,TRBJ1-5,NA,TRBV5-6
CSVPLRAGMNTEAFF,TGCAGCGTTCCTTTGAGGGCGGGTATGAACACTGAAGCTTTCTTT,NA,TRBJ1-1,NA,TRBV29-1
CASLSGTGNTEAFF,TGTGCCAGCTTATCCGGGACAGGGAACACTGAAGCTTTCTTT,NA,TRBJ1-1,TRBD1,TRBV6-5
CASSDPWDRSNYGYTF,TGTGCCAGCAGTGACCCGTGGGACAGGTCCAACTATGGCTACACCTTC,NA,TRBJ1-2,TRBD1,TRBV2
CASSVDSYGYTF,TGTGCCAGCAGCGTTGACAGCTATGGCTACACCTTC,NA,TRBJ1-2,NA,TRBV2
CASSLALRGADTGELFF,TGTGCCAGCAGCTTAGCGCTACGGGGGGCCGACACCGGGGAGCTGTTTTTT,NA,TRBJ2-2,NA,TRBV7-2
CASSYSGSRTEAFF,TGTGCCAGCAGTTACTCAGGGAGTAGGACTGAAGCTTTCTTT,few,TRBJ1-1,NA,TRBV6-5
CASSIDRGGPETQYF,TGTGCCAGTAGTATAGATCGGGGAGGACCGGAGACCCAGTACTTC,NA,TRBJ2-5,NA,TRBV19
CASSIQGAGTEAFF,TGTGCCAGTAGTATCCAGGGGGCAGGGACTGAAGCTTTCTTT,NA,TRBJ1-1,TRBD1,TRBV19
CASRQTGTGGRSYNEQFF,TGTGCCAGCAGGCAGACGGGCACGGGGGGGCGGTCCTACAATGAGCAGTTCTTC,NA,TRBJ2-1,TRBD2,TRBV7-2
CASSQRGQYNSPLHF,TGCGCCAGCAGCCAGCGGGGACAGTATAATTCACCCCTCCACTTT,NA,TRBJ1-6,TRBD1,TRBV4-1
CASSYGTENYGYTF,TGTGCCAGCAGCTACGGGACTGAGAACTATGGCTACACCTTC,once,TRBJ1-2,NA,TRBV7-9
CASSFRTGRNSPLHF,TGTGCCAGCAGCTTTCGGACAGGGCGAAATTCACCCCTCCACTTT,NA,TRBJ1-6,TRBD1,TRBV7-2
CASSLVGGKGNQPQHF,TGTGCCAGCAGCTTAGTCGGAGGGAAGGGCAATCAGCCCCAGCATTTT,once,TRBJ1-5,NA,TRBV7-2
CASTPLAGGRSPLHF,TGTGCCAGCACCCCCCTGGCAGGAGGACGATCACCCCTCCACTTT,NA,TRBJ1-6,NA,TRBV27
CASSRTGPIANYGYTF,TGTGCCAGTAGTAGGACAGGGCCCATTGCTAACTATGGCTACACCTTC,NA,TRBJ1-2,TRBD1,TRBV19
CAIRGQGVDGGYTF,TGTGCCATTCGCGGACAGGGGGTAGATGGAGGCTACACCTTC,NA,TRBJ1-2,TRBD1,TRBV10-3
CASSQTGGGGYGYTF,TGCGCCAGCAGCCAGACAGGGGGCGGTGGCTATGGCTACACCTTC,NA,TRBJ1-2,TRBD1,TRBV4-1
CASSSQGRNSPLHF,TGTGCCAGCAGCAGTCAGGGCCGAAATTCACCCCTCCACTTT,NA,TRBJ1-6,NA,TRBV27
CAWSRLARAEQYF,TGTGCCTGGAGTCGTCTAGCGAGAGCCGAGCAGTACTTC,NA,TRBJ2-7,NA,TRBV30
CASSFTGIAGYNEQFF,TGTGCCAGCAGTTTCACGGGAATAGCGGGGTACAATGAGCAGTTCTTC,NA,TRBJ2-1,TRBD2,TRBV27
CATSRGQGAHEQYF,TGTGCCACCAGCAGAGGACAGGGCGCCCACGAGCAGTACTTC,NA,TRBJ2-7,TRBD1,TRBV15
CASRTPSSYEQYF,TGTGCCAGCCGCACCCCGAGCTCCTACGAGCAGTACTTC,few,TRBJ2-7,NA,TRBV2
CASSLRQGSYGYTF,TGCGCCAGCAGCTTAAGACAGGGATCTTATGGCTACACCTTC,NA,TRBJ1-2,TRBD1,TRBV5-1
CASSQDPGGFSNQPQHF,TGTGCCAGCAGCCAAGATCCTGGAGGTTTTAGCAATCAGCCCCAGCATTTT,NA,TRBJ1-5,NA,TRBV4-2
CAWTGGSSYEQYF,TGTGCCTGGACTGGGGGGAGCTCCTACGAGCAGTACTTC,NA,TRBJ2-7,NA,TRBV30
CAIGLAGGPGELFF,TGTGCCATCGGACTAGCGGGGGGGCCCGGGGAGCTGTTTTTT,once,TRBJ2-2,TRBD2,TRBV10-3
CASSFHPGTGVTGELFF,TGTGCCAGCAGCTTCCATCCCGGGACAGGGGTCACCGGGGAGCTGTTTTTT,NA,TRBJ2-2,TRBD1,TRBV9
CASSLELAGAADTQYF,TGCGCCAGCAGCTTGGAGCTAGCGGGGGCTGCAGATACGCAGTATTTT,NA,TRBJ2-3,TRBD2,TRBV5-1
CASTTDGGMNTEAFF,TGCGCCAGCACCACGGACGGGGGAATGAACACTGAAGCTTTCTTT,NA,TRBJ1-1,NA,TRBV5-1
CASRPGTASYEQYF,TGTGCCAGTAGACCCGGGACAGCCTCCTACGAGCAGTACTTC,NA,TRBJ2-7,TRBD1,TRBV19
CASIGTPLGEQYF,TGTGCCAGCATCGGGACTCCACTTGGCGAGCAGTACTTC,NA,TRBJ2-7,NA,TRBV5-6